This T cell receptor (beta chain) appears in the sequencing data of a study of cytomegalovirus exposure and HLA in healthy donors listed by TCRdb under 2017. Background for the entire study: The roughly 650 repertoires of the first cohort and the 95 to 150 validation repertoires were produced on the same platform, according to a later analysis. The aim of the study was to test whether cataloging public T cell receptors could identify signatures of past pathogen exposure. Along with the roughly 670-subject first cohort, a separate validation cohort of roughly 110 different subjects was used. The study combined high-throughput TCR immunosequencing, statistical association of individual TCRs with disease status, and machine learning to predict cytomegalovirus infection status. Results the study describes overall, beyond this receptor: A later analysis found that TCRs clustered in the first cohort also tended to co-occur in the roughly 120 validation repertoires, with approximately 93% of cluster scores above 0. In vitro tests confirmed that a few of the cytomegalovirus-associated TCR beta chains recognize cytomegalovirus antigens. According to the authors, the approach could potentially be generalized to other disease states and immunological phenotypes. A later analysis had no HLA typing for the validation cohort, so co-occurrence there was scored across all 130 or so repertoires. Most TCR sequences were observed very rarely across donors, whereas some public TCRs were present in many individuals. The classifier was reported to diagnose cytomegalovirus status with high specificity and sensitivity in both the original cohort and the validation cohort. The study gave a list of about 150 TCR beta chains associated with cytomegalovirus.

The donors were included in the validation cohort of around 120 subjects, a group kept apart from the roughly 690-subject first cohort. Libraries were constructed by the immunoSEQ multiplex PCR assay. The authors' analysis ran thus. A statistical classification framework was built for diagnosing cytomegalovirus status from the catalog of TCR beta chain sequences. TCRdb re-hosts the immuneACCESS table, in-frame sequences only. Its copies lack some clones; in the studies checked, an unresolved V gene accounts for under half of them, and the cause for the rest is not known. D and trimming were read from the DNA, whereas the V and J calls and clone size are those reported in that table. This sample comprises about 360,000 clones, 80% to 90% of them detected only once. The ten largest clones represent 0.8% to 0.85% of the sample. Concerning this clone itself: Its binding antigen is unknown. No much larger clonotype is one base removed from it; base qualities were not supplied.

The clonotype comes from a woman aged 18-29 years in good health and CMV-seronegative. Sequencing used PBMCs.

The sequenced DNA is TGCGCCAGCAGCCAGCCCACAGGGGGCAAAGATACGCAGTATTTT. Its protein is CASSQPTGGKDTQYF. The chain links TRBV4-1 with TRBJ2-3, and 9 bases in between align with TRBD1. The V end gives up 3 bases and the J end 5 bases, leaving 6 bases in the junction not matched to a gene. From the germline V gene, CDR1 is MGHRA and CDR2 is YSYEKL. From its cysteine to its phenylalanine, the CDR3 spans 15 amino acids. Only the CDR3 DNA stays, 45 bases, in frame from base 1.